This T cell receptor (beta chain) was recorded in a study of identical twins (dated by TCRdb to the mid-2010s). With regard to the full study: TCR alpha and beta repertoires from monozygotic twins, unrelated adults of various ages and cord blood were deep-sequenced to test whether fetal clonotypes persist. To rule out contamination, replicate twin experiments were performed at different times with different library preparation protocols. Study-level results and caveats: Out-of-frame TCR alpha sharing in monozygotic twins was systematically underestimated by recombination models, whereas sharing between unrelated individuals was in agreement with the recombination models. In beta out-of-frame sequences, excess twin sharing was weaker, because having fewer shared sequences lowered the signal-to-noise ratio. Fewer insertions were carried by abundant cord blood beta clonotypes; a weaker similar trend was observed in young adult naive repertoires, while no such trend was observed in memory repertoires. Out-of-frame TCR alpha sequences shared between twins showed an excess of low generation-probability sequences compared with coincidental sharing between unrelated individuals. Because the same donors could not be followed over many years, the conclusions depended on cross-sectional statistical analysis. Invariant T cells such as MAIT and iNKT could partly confound zero-insertion analyses, although diverse VJ usage argued against such confounding for most clonotypes.

This clonotype has a handful of counts. What this receptor recognizes is not known. Within one base of it there is no much larger clone, and no base qualities were kept. The cysteine opens and the phenylalanine closes a CDR3 of 12 amino acids. The kept DNA is CDR3 alone, 36 bases in frame from the first base. V and J are truncated by 10 bases and 8 bases respectively, leaving an intervening sequence of 15 bases. The library was obtained by 5' RACE. The run used an Illumina HiSeq 2000. A universal primer binding site was added through template switching, and the final cDNA carried a unique molecular identifier so that TCR cDNA molecules could be counted accurately. Specific primers in the conserved constant-segment region were used to synthesize first-strand cDNA for the TCR alpha and beta chains. To control for contamination, every cDNA library carried two barcodes: a SMART-Mk sample barcode plus Illumina barcodes. TruSeq adapter sequences along with Illumina sample barcodes were introduced in two successive PCR steps. Sequencing of the TCR alpha and beta cDNA libraries was done on the Illumina HiSeq platform using custom primers. As for the original processing: Unique molecular identifiers were extracted from raw reads with MiGEC, and CDR3 positions were determined with MiXCR. Recombination models were inferred per individual with the repgenHMM and IGoR tools using an EM algorithm. The tcR package in R was used for shared clonotype analysis, with sharing normalized by the product of cloneset sizes. Out-of-frame nonproductive sequences were analyzed to study raw recombination free of thymic and clonal selection effects. TCRdb reran the public reads through fastp at Q25 and MiXCR, keeping productive beta chains. Each CDR3 protein appears once, grouped with its most common genes and DNA. The V and J calls were not made by the authors but by TCRdb's processing. In all, the sample holds about 550,000 distinct CDR3 sequences, and 20% to 25% of those were seen once. The ten largest clones represent around 0.47% of the sample.

All donors were healthy Caucasians. The twin cohort comprised three pairs of female monozygotic twins, all aged about 18 to 29 years. CD4+ and CD8+ T cell populations were isolated with positive isolation kits from Invitrogen. These records were also assigned to another study, of yellow fever vaccine responses in identical twins. Per that second paper: The authors reported that the T cell response to vaccination in identical twins appeared partly convergent and partly personalized. Focusing on identical twins, the study followed the T cell clones that responded to the vaccine, and did so with precision.

What was sequenced was CD4+ T cells sorted from blood. The chain employs TRBV12-3 or TRBV12-4 and TRBJ1-3; the D gene is unclear. The TCR originated in a woman aged 18 to 35 in good health. In nucleotide form, the sequence is TGTGCCACCTCCGCAGGCCGCTACACCATATATTTT. Translated, it gives CATSAGRYTIYF.